This T cell receptor beta chain is from a study of blood T cell repertoires in COVID-19. Across the study: Nucleic acid was either cDNA or gDNA, and it came from T cells, B-cell-depleted T cells, or PBMCs.

Clones were read by immunoSEQ multiplex PCR, and TCRdb kept only the in-frame ones, dropping some. This table has about 300,000 clones, around 89% appearing once. The CDR3 runs 16 residues. V lost 0 bases to trimming and J lost 5 bases, with 14 bases between them. Germline CDR1 and CDR2: SGHNT and YYREEE (reference sequence). This sequence was found in a woman in her twenties or thirties who had recovered from COVID-19. Sequenced input: peripheral blood. This chain links TRBV5-4 with TRBJ1-4; no definite D call. This CDR3 is CASSLAPRGQNEKLFF. As DNA, the CDR3 is TGTGCCAGCAGCTTGGCACCTCGAGGCCAGAATGAAAAACTGTTTTTT.